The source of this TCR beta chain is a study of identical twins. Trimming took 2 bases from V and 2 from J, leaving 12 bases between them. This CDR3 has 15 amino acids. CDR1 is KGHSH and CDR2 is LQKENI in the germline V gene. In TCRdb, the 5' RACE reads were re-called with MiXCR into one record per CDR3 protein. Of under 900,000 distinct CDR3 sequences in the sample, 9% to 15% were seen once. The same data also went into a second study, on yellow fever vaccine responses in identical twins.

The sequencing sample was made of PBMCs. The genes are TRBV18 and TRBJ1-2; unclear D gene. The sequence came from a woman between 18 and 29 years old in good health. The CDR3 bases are TGTGCCAGCTCACCAGGAGCAGGAGGGAACTATGGCTACACCTTC. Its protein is CASSPGAGGNYGYTF.